What follows is one T cell receptor (beta chain) and its context. Its specificity is unknown. The sample originates from a study of neurological immune-mediated disorders. The unsorted libraries had their origin in 2 million PBMCs stored at -80 C. This CDR3 comprises 12 residues. V was clipped by 5 bases and J by 8 bases, with 10 bases between them. CDR1 and CDR2 (germline): MDHEN, SYDVKM. TCRdb itself ran the 5' RACE reads through MiXCR, one entry per CDR3 protein. The table lists some 78,000 distinct CDR3 sequences, less than 5.5% of them singletons. Overall study results and limits: Phylogenetic analysis grouped 18 of 34 multiple sclerosis patients' repertoires together, suggesting a possible repertoire signature. Subjects shared no identical expanded-clone CDR3 amino acid sequences, suggesting private TCR-beta repertoires in all groups. The level of TCR clonal expansion was highest in patients with HTLV-1-associated myelopathy and lowest in multiple sclerosis, where it fell below the level seen in healthy controls.

The chain carries TRBV28 and TRBJ2-1; no reliable D call. The sample comprised PBMCs. This clonotype was sampled from a woman aged 30 to 39 with multiple sclerosis. The DNA for the CDR3 is TGTGCCAGCAGTCCCTCTCGGGATGAGCAGTTCTTC. Protein sequence: CASSPSRDEQFF.